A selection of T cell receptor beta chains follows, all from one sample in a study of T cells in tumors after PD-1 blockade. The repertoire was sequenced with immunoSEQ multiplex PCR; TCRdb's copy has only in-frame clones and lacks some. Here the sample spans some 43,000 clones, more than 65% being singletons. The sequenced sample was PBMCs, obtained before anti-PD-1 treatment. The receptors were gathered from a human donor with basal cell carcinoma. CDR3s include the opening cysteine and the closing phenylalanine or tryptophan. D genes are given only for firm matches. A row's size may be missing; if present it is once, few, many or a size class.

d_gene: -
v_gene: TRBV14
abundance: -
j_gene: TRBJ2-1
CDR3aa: CASSQSPGGRQFF
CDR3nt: TGTGCCAGCAGCCAATCCCCCGGGGGTAGGCAGTTCTTC

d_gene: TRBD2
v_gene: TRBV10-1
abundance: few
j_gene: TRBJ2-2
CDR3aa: CASLVAGGPVGGELFF
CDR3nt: TGCGCCAGCCTCGTAGCGGGGGGGCCCGTCGGCGGGGAGCTGTTTTTT

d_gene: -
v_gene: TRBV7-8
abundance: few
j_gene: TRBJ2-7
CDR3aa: CASSLGGSVYGQYF
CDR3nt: TGTGCCAGCAGCTTAGGAGGGTCGGTGTACGGGCAGTACTTC

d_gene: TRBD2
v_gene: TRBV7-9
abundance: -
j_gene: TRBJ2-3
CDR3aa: CASSGPPLTSGGWPDTQYF
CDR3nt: TGTGCCAGCAGCGGCCCCCCCTTGACTAGCGGGGGGTGGCCAGATACGCAGTATTTT

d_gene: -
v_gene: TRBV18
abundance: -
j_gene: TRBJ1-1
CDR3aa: CASSRGLVDTEAFF
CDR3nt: TGTGCCAGCTCACGAGGACTTGTGGACACTGAAGCTTTCTTT

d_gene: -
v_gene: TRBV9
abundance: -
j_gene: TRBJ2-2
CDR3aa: CASSPRTAGELFF
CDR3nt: TGTGCCAGCAGCCCGAGGACTGCCGGGGAGCTGTTTTTT

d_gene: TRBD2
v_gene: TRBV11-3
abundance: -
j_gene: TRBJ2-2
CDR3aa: CASSSQTSGPEELFF
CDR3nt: TGTGCCAGCAGCTCCCAGACTAGCGGGCCCGAGGAGCTGTTTTTT

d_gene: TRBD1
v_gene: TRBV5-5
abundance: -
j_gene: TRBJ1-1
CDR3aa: CASELVGTGDEAFF
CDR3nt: TGTGCCAGCGAGCTTGTTGGGACAGGGGACGAAGCTTTCTTT

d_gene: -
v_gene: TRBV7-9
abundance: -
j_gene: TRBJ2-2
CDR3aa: CASSFSGTGELFF
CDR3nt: TGTGCCAGCAGCTTCTCGGGGACCGGGGAGCTGTTTTTT

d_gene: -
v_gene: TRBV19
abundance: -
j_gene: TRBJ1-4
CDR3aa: CASNRVNEKLFF
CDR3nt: TGTGCCAGTAATCGGGTTAATGAAAAACTGTTTTTT

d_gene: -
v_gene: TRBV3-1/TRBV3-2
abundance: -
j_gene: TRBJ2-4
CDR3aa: CASSQDKGQTFHF
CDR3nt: TGTGCCAGCAGCCAAGATAAGGGACAAACATTCCACTTC